This T cell receptor beta chain is drawn from a study of blood T cell repertoires in COVID-19. Study-level information: The origin of the acute and convalescent COVID-19 samples was the United States, Italy and Spain.

The CDR3 covers 15 residues. The V and J ends lost 1 base and 2 bases, in that order; junction bases with no gene match: 2. Germline CDR1 and CDR2: MNHNS and SASEGT. Participants were aged roughly 18 to 89 years from roughly 26 US areas. Assignments of participants to cohorts depended upon their own reported clinical history. Recovered status applied to Cohort 3 donors who had two consecutive negative PCRs. It also applied to those with clearance or with symptom resolution. Sequenced by immunoSEQ multiplex PCR; TCRdb stores in-frame clones only, minus some. The sample holds 180,000 or so clones, 80% to 85% seen once.

This receptor was obtained from a woman aged 60-75 years who had recovered from COVID-19. The V call is TRBV6-1, the J call TRBJ1-5, with 7 bases fitting TRBD1. The specimen was PBMCs or T cells enriched from blood (not recorded which). CDR3 region: CASSEGQGGNQPQHF. The CDR3 DNA sequence: TGTGCCAGCAGTGAAGGACAGGGAGGCAATCAGCCCCAGCATTTT.